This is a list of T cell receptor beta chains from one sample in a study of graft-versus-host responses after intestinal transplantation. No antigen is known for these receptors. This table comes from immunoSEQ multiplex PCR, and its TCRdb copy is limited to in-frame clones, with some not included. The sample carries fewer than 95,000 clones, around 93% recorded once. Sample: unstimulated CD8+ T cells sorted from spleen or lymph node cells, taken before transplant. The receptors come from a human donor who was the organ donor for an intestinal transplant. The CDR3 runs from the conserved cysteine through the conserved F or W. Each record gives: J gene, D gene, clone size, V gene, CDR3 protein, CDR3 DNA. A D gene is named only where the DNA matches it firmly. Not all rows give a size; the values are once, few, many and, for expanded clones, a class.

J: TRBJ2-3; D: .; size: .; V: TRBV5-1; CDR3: CASSPGTDTQYF; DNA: TGCGCCAGCAGCCCGGGGACAGATACGCAGTATTTT
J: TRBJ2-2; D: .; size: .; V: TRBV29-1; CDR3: CSVEGETGGELFF; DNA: TGCAGCGTTGAAGGGGAGACAGGCGGGGAGCTGTTTTTT
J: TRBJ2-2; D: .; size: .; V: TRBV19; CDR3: CASRELAYPTGELFF; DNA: TGTGCGAGTAGGGAGCTAGCGTACCCCACCGGGGAGCTGTTTTTT
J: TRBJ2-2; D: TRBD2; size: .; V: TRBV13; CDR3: CASSLGASGGPNTGELFF; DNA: TGTGCCAGCAGCTTAGGTGCTAGCGGGGGGCCGAACACCGGGGAGCTGTTTTTT
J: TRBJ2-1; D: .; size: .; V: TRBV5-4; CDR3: CASRDTYNEQFF; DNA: TGTGCCAGCAGGGACACCTACAATGAGCAGTTCTTC
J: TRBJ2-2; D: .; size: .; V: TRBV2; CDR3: CASSEAGRRGELFF; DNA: TGTGCCAGCAGTGAAGCGGGGCGTCGGGGGGAGCTGTTTTTT
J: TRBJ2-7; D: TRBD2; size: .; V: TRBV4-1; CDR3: CASGVLAGGYEQYF; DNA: TGCGCCAGCGGGGTACTGGCGGGGGGCTACGAGCAGTACTTC
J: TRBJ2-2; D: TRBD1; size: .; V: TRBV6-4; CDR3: CASSDSGQGAGELFF; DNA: TGTGCCAGCAGTGACTCGGGACAGGGCGCCGGGGAGCTGTTTTTT
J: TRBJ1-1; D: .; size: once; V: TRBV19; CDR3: CASKQGGTEAFF; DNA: TGTGCCAGTAAGCAGGGCGGCACTGAAGCTTTCTTT
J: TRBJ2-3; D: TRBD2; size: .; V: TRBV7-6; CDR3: CASSLVAGALTDTQYF; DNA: TGTGCCAGCAGCTTAGTAGCGGGGGCCCTCACAGATACGCAGTATTTT
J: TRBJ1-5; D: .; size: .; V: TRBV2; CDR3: CASSEVNQPQHF; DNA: TGTGCCAGCAGCGAGGTTAACCAGCCCCAGCATTTT
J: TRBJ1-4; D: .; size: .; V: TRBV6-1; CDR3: CASSGFGEKLFF; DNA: TGTGCCAGCAGTGGCTTCGGTGAAAAACTGTTTTTT
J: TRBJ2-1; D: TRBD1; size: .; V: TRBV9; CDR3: CASSVYGTEGSSYNEQFF; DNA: TGTGCCAGCAGCGTATATGGGACAGAAGGCAGCTCCTACAATGAGCAGTTCTTC
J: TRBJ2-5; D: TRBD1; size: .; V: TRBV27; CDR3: CASSLGAGTGQETQYF; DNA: TGTGCCAGCAGTCTGGGAGCCGGGACAGGCCAAGAGACCCAGTACTTC
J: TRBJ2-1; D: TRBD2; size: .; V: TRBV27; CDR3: CASSLPGTRRYNEQFF; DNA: TGTGCCAGCAGTTTACCCGGGACTAGACGCTACAATGAGCAGTTCTTC
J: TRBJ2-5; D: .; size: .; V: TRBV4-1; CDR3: CASSHQFSATGHGQETQYF; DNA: TGCGCCAGCAGCCACCAATTTTCGGCAACAGGGCACGGCCAAGAGACCCAGTACTTC
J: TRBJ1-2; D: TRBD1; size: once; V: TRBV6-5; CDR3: CASSLRQGAHYGYTF; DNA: TGTGCCAGCAGCCTACGACAGGGGGCCCACTATGGCTACACCTTC
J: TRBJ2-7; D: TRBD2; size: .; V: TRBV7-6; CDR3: CASSLGSGGAYEQYF; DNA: TGTGCCAGCAGCTTAGGTAGCGGGGGGGCCTACGAGCAGTACTTC
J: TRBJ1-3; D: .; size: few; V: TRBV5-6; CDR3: CASSLAVDRFSGNTIYF; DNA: TGTGCCAGCAGCTTGGCCGTCGACAGATTCTCTGGAAACACCATATATTTT
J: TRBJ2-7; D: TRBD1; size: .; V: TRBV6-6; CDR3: CATSTGIGEQYF; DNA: TGTGCCACCTCGACAGGGATTGGCGAGCAGTACTTC
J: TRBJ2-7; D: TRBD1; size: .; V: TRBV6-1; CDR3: CASRNRGSEQYF; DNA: TGTGCCAGCAGGAACAGGGGGTCCGAGCAGTACTTC
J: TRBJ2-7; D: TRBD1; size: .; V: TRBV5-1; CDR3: CASSPGTGTYEQYF; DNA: TGCGCCAGCAGCCCCGGGACAGGGACTTACGAGCAGTACTTC
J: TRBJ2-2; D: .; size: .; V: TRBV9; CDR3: CASTQGSGATGELFF; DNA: TGTGCCAGCACCCAGGGGAGCGGAGCCACCGGGGAGCTGTTTTTT
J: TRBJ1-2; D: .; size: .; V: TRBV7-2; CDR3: CASSGGWGYTF; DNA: TGTGCCAGCAGTGGAGGTTGGGGCTACACCTTC
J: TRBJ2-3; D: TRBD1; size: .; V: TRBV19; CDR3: CASTGADTQYF; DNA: TGTGCCAGCACAGGGGCAGATACGCAGTATTTT
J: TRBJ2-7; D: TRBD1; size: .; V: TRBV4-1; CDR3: CASSQGSGGEQYF; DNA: TGCGCCAGCAGCCAAGGGTCAGGGGGCGAGCAGTACTTC
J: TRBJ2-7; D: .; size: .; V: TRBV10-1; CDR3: CATGQHYEQYF; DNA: TGCGCCACAGGACAGCACTACGAGCAGTACTTC
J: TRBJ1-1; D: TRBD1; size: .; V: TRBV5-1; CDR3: CASSSWTGGLNTEAFF; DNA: TGCGCCAGCAGCTCATGGACAGGGGGATTGAACACTGAAGCTTTCTTT
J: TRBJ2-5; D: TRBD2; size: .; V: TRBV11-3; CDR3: CASSRGGGGETQYF; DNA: TGTGCCAGCAGCCGGGGGGGAGGGGGAGAGACCCAGTACTTC
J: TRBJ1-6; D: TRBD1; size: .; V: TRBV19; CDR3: CASSIVWTGGNSPLHF; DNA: TGTGCCAGTAGTATAGTGTGGACAGGGGGCAATTCACCCCTCCACTTT
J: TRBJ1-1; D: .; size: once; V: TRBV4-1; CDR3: CASSPTQNTEAFF; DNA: TGCGCCAGCAGCCCAACACAGAACACTGAAGCTTTCTTT
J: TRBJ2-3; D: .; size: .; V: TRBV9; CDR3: CASSVDRGPGADTQYF; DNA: TGTGCCAGCAGCGTAGATAGGGGGCCGGGAGCAGATACGCAGTATTTT
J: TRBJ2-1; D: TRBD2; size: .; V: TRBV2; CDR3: CASSLTSGSYNEQFF; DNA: TGTGCCAGCAGCCTCACTAGCGGCTCCTACAATGAGCAGTTCTTC
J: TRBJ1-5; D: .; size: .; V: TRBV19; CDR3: CASSRTAASNQPQHF; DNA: TGTGCCAGTAGCCGGACAGCCGCAAGCAATCAGCCCCAGCATTTT
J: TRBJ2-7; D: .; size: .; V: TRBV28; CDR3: CASSFSKRSGPEQYF; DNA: TGTGCCAGCAGTTTTAGTAAGCGGAGCGGGCCCGAGCAGTACTTC
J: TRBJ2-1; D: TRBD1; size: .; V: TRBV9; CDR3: CASSPGTGHSNEQFF; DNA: TGTGCCAGCAGCCCCGGGACAGGGCACTCCAATGAGCAGTTCTTC
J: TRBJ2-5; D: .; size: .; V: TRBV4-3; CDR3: CASSHIGQGLQETQYF; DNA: TGCGCCAGCAGCCACATCGGTCAGGGGTTACAAGAGACCCAGTACTTC